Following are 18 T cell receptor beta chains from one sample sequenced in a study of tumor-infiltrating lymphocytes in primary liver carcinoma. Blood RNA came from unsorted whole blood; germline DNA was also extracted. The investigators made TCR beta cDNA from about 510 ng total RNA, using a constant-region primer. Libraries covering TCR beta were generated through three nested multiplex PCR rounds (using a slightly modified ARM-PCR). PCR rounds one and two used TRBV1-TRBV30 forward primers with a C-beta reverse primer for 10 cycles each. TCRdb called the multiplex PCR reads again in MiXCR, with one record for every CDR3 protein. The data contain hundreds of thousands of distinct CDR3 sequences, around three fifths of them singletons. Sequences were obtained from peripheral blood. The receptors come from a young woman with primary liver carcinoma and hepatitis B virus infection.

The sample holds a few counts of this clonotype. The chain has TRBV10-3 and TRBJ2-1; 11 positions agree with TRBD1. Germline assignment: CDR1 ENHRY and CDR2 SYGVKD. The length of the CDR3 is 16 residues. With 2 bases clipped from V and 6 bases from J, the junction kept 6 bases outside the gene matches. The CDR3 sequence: CAISEGSGTGGNEQFF. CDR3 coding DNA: TGTGCCATCAGTGAGGGGAGTGGGACAGGGGGCAATGAGCAGTTCTTC.

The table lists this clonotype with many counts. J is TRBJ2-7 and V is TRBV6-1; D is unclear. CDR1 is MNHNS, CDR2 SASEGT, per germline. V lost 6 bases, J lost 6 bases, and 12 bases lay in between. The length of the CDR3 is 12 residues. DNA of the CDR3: TGTGCCAGCAGGCGTCAGGTTGGCGAGCAGTACTTC. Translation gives CASRRQVGEQYF.

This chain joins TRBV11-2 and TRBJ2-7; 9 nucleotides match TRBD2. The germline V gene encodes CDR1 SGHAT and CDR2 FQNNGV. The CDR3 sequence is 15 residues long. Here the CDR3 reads CASGLVISGSYEQYF. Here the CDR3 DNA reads TGTGCTAGCGGCTTAGTTATTAGCGGGAGTTACGAGCAGTACTTC.

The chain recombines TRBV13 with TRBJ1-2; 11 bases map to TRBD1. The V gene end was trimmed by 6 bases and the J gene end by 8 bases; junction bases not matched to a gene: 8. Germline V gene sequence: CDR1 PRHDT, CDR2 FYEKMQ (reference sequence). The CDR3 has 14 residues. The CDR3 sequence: CASSSGQGEAGYTF. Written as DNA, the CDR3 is TGTGCCAGCAGTTCGGGACAGGGGGAAGCAGGCTACACCTTC.

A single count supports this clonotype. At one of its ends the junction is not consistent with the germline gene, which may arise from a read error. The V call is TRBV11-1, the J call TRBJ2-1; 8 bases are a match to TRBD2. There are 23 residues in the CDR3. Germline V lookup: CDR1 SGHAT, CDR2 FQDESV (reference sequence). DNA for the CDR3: TGTACCAGCGGCCCCCATCCGATGATTCTAAGTGGAGCGGGGGATGAAGCCTACAATGAGCAGTTCTTC. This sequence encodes CTSGPHPMILSGAGDEAYNEQFF.

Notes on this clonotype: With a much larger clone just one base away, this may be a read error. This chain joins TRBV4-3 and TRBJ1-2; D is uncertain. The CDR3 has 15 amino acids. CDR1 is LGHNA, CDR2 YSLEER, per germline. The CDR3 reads CASSQGRSSNHGYTF. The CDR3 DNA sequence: TGCGCCAGCAGCCAAGGAAGGAGCTCTAACCATGGCTACACCTTC.

CDR3 region: CASTPGTAEQFF. CDR3 in DNA: TGTGCCAGCACCCCCGGCACCGCTGAGCAGTTCTTC. This chain joins TRBV6-5 and TRBJ2-1; D is undetermined. There are 12 residues in the CDR3. Germline assignment: CDR1 MNHEY and CDR2 SVGAGI. V was clipped by 7 bases and J by 9 bases, with 13 bases between them.

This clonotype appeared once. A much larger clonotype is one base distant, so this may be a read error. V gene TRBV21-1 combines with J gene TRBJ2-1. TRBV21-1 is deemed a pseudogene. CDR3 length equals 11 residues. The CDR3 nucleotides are TGTGCCAGCAGCAAAGTTGGTGAGCAGTTCTTC. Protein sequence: CASSKVGEQFF.

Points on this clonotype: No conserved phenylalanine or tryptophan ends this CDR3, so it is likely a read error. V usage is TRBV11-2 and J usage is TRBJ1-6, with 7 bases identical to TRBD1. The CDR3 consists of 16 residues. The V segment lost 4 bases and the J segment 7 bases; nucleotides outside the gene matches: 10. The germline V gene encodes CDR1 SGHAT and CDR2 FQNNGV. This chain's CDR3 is CASSYQGGAGNSPLHY. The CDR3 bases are TGTGCCAGCAGCTACCAGGGGGGTGCAGGGAATTCACCCCTCCACTAT.

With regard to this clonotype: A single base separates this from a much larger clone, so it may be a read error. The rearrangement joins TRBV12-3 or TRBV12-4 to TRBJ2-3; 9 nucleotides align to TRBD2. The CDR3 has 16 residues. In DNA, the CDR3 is TGTGCCTGCAGTTTAGGGCTAGCGGGGCCCACAGATACGCAGTATTTT. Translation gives CACSLGLAGPTDTQYF.

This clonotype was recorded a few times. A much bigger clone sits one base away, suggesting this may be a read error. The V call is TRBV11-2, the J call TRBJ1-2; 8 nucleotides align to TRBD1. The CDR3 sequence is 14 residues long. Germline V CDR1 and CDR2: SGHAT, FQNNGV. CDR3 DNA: TGTGCCAGCAGACAGGGGGGTCGGCACTATGACTACACCTTC. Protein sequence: CASRQGGRHYDYTF.

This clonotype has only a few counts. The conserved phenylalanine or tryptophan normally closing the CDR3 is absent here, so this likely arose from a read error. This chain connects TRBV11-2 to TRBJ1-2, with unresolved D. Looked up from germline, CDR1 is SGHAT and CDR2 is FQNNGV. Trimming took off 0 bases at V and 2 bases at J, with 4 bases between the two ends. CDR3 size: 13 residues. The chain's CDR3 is CASSLEGNYGYTS. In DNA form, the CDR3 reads TGTGCCAGCAGCTTAGAGGGGAACTATGGCTACACCTCC.

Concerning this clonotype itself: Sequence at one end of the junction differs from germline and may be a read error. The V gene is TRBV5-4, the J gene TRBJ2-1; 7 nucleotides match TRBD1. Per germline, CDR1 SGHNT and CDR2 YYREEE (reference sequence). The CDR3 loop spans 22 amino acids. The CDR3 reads CASSSPLGSGTERRSSYNEQFF. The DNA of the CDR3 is TGTGCCAGTAGCTCCCCCCTTGGCTCCGGGACAGAAAGACGAAGCTCCTACAATGAGCAGTTCTTC.

The CDR3 loop reads CASSLAGGVTEETQYF. Written as DNA, the CDR3 is TGTGCCAGCAGTTTAGCGGGAGGGGTTACGGAAGAGACCCAGTACTTC. The chain employs TRBV28 and TRBJ2-5; TRBD2 matches 9 bases. Unmatched junction bases numbered 7, after V lost 2 bases and J lost 3 bases. The CDR3 is made up of 16 amino acids. CDR1 is MDHEN and CDR2 is SYDVKM in the germline V gene.

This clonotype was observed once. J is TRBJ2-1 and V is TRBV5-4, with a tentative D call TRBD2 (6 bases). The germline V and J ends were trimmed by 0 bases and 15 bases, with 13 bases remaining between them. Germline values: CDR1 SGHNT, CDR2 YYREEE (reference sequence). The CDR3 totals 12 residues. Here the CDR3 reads CASSLGGGDMFF. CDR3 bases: TGTGCCAGCAGCTTGGGTGGAGGGGATATGTTCTTC. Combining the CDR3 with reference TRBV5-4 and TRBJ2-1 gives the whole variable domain ETGVTQSPTHLIKTRGQQVTLRCSSQSGHNTVSWYQQALGQGPQFIFQYYREEENGRGNFPPRFSGLQFPNYSSELNVNALELDDSALYLCASSLGGGDMFFGPGTRLTVL.

The CDR3 loop is CASSPKPTTSGSPDTQYF. As DNA, the CDR3 is TGTGCCAGCAGCCCAAAACCCACGACTAGCGGGAGCCCAGATACGCAGTATTTT. The rearrangement links TRBV4-2 to TRBJ2-3; 12 positions match TRBD2. Per germline, CDR1 LGHNA and CDR2 YNFKEQ. The CDR3 extends over 18 amino acids. Trimming removed 4 bases from V and 4 bases from J; junction bases left unmatched: 12.

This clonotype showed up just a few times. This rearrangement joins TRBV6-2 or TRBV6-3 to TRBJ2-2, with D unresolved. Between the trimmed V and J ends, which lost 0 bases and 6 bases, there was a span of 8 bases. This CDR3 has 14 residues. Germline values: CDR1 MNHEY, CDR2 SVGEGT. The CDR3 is CASSYSHSAGELFF. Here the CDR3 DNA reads TGTGCCAGCAGTTACTCTCACAGCGCCGGGGAGCTGTTTTTT.

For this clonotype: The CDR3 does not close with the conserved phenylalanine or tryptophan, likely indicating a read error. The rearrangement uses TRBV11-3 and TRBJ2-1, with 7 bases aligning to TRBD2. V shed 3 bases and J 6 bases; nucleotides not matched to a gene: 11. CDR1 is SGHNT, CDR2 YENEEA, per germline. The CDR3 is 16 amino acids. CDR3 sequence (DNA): TGTGCCAGCAGCTTGGCTGGGAGGGCAGGCGGCAATGAGCAGTTCTAC. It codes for CASSLAGRAGGNEQFY.